This T cell receptor (beta chain) was profiled in a study of cytomegalovirus exposure and HLA in healthy donors. This clone was counted once. Germline V CDR1 and CDR2: SGHVS, FQNEAQ. The CDR3 totals 15 residues. Losses at the gene ends were 1 base for V and 6 bases for J; bases not matched to a gene: 5. Sequencing was performed with immunoSEQ multiplex PCR; in TCRdb, only in-frame clones are kept and a portion is missing. The repertoire includes just under 150,000 clones, roughly 90% of them detected once, and less than 5.5% sits in the top ten. The J gene is TRBJ1-5, the V gene TRBV7-8; 8 bases agree with TRBD1. The sample was PBMCs. This receptor was taken from a man aged 18 to 29 in good health and CMV-seropositive. The CDR3 region has the DNA TGTGCCAGCAGCTTAGGGGACAGGTTAGGTCAGCCCCAGCATTTT. It yields the protein CASSLGDRLGQPQHF.